One sample yielded the 18 T cell receptor beta chains listed below, sequenced in a study of blood T cell repertoires in COVID-19. The data were produced by immunoSEQ multiplex PCR, yet TCRdb's version contains in-frame clones alone and is incomplete. The repertoire consists of about 200,000 clones, with about 86% occurring once and the leading ten covering roughly 3.8%. Sequencing used PBMCs or T cells enriched from blood (not recorded which). The source is a woman in her thirties or forties with acute COVID-19.

This clone was seen a single time. V gene TRBV7-9 combines with J gene TRBJ2-7; 7 positions match TRBD2. Germline CDR1 reads SEHNR; CDR2 reads FQNEAQ (reference sequence). The J segment lost 9 bases and the V segment lost 0 bases, leaving 8 bases of the junction unmatched. The CDR3 loop spans 14 amino acids. Here the CDR3 DNA reads TGTGCCAGCAGCTTAGCAGTGAGCGGGACTTGGCAGTACTTC. Protein: CASSLAVSGTWQYF.

The chain employs TRBV5-1 and TRBJ2-7; TRBD2 aligns across 14 bases. The CDR3 runs 18 residues. CDR1 is SGHRS, CDR2 YFSETQ, per germline. V lost 4 bases to trimming and J lost 6 bases; unmatched junction nucleotides: 15. The CDR3 nucleotides are TGCGCCAGCAGCCCCCAGGGACTAGCGGGAGTGTTCGCTGGCGAGCAGTACTTC. It codes for CASSPQGLAGVFAGEQYF. Supplemented by reference TRBV5-1 and TRBJ2-7, the full variable domain reads KAGVTQTPRYLIKTRGQQVTLSCSPISGHRSVSWYQQTPGQGLQFLFEYFSETQRNKGNFPGRFSGRQFSNSRSEMNVSTLELGDSALYLCASSPQGLAGVFAGEQYFGPGTRLTVT.

The rearrangement links TRBV7-2 to TRBJ2-4, with a weak D call TRBD2 (5 bases). The CDR3 extends over 15 amino acids. V lost 5 bases to trimming and J lost 3 bases, with 14 bases between them. The germline V gene encodes CDR1 SGHTA and CDR2 FQGNSA. The CDR3 coding sequence is TGTGCCAGCAGCGAGTCCCCTCGGGGCAAAAACATTCAGTACTTC. Protein: CASSESPRGKNIQYF.

The chain joins TRBV28 to TRBJ1-3; the D is unclear. Germline-derived CDR1 and CDR2 are MDHEN and SYDVKM. The CDR3 is made up of 18 amino acids. V was shortened by 6 bases and J by 0 bases, with 21 bases between the two germline ends. CDR3 residues: CASRPVPGKYHSGNTIYF. The DNA for the CDR3 is TGTGCCAGCAGACCAGTACCGGGGAAATACCACTCTGGAAACACCATATATTTT.

The V gene is TRBV7-3, the J gene TRBJ2-7; 10 bases agree with TRBD1. Trimming took 6 bases from V and 2 from J; bases not matched to a gene: 4. This CDR3 comprises 14 residues. Germline-derived CDR1 and CDR2 are SGHTA and FQGTGA. The CDR3 bases are TGTGCCAGCAGTCGGGGACAGGGGACCTACGAGCAGTACTTC. Translating gives CASSRGQGTYEQYF.

This chain joins TRBV7-9 and TRBJ2-1; 11 nucleotides match TRBD1. This CDR3 has 14 residues. Germline CDR1 SEHNR, CDR2 FQNEAQ (reference sequence). The ends lost 8 bases at V and 7 bases at J; junction bases unmatched: 7. Here the CDR3 reads CASVPGTGGNEQFF. CDR3 coding DNA: TGTGCCAGCGTCCCCGGGACAGGGGGTAATGAGCAGTTCTTC.

V and J are TRBV19 and TRBJ2-7; 8 bases align to TRBD1. The CDR3 is made up of 14 amino acids. Germline trimming cut 10 bases from V and 4 bases from J; bases unmatched to any gene: 12. Germline values: CDR1 LNHDA, CDR2 SQIVND (reference sequence). CDR3 nucleotide sequence: TGTGCCACCCGACAGGGGCCAATGTATTACGAGCAGTACTTC. Translating it yields CATRQGPMYYEQYF.

This clone was detected only once. The J gene is TRBJ1-2, the V gene TRBV15; the match to TRBD1 covers 8 bases. The V and J ends lost 5 bases and 7 bases, in that order; junction bases with no gene match: 18. The CDR3 contains 17 residues. CDR1 is LNHNV and CDR2 is YYDKDF in the germline V gene (reference sequence). The CDR3 spells CATSGLPGGQGASGYTF. The CDR3 DNA follows: TGTGCCACCAGCGGGCTCCCCGGAGGGCAGGGGGCGTCTGGCTACACCTTC.

V usage is TRBV2 and J usage is TRBJ1-2; 7 positions agree with TRBD1. CDR3 length: 15 amino acids. Germline CDR1 SNHLY, CDR2 FYNNEI. J lost 8 bases, V lost 3 bases, and 12 bases had no gene match. CDR3 residues: CASSDYGTDLRGYTF. The DNA for the CDR3 is TGTGCCAGCAGTGACTATGGGACAGACTTAAGAGGCTACACCTTC.

The chain has TRBV4-1 and TRBJ2-2; a possible D gene is TRBD1 (6 bases). Trimming shortened V by 0 bases and J by 2 bases, and 10 bases separated the two germline ends. The length of the CDR3 is 16 residues. Per the germline V gene, CDR1 is MGHRA and CDR2 is YSYEKL. The CDR3 loop is CASSQDWGLNTGELFF. CDR3 sequence (DNA): TGCGCCAGCAGCCAAGATTGGGGGCTTAACACCGGGGAGCTGTTTTTT.

J is TRBJ2-2 and V is TRBV28, with D possibly being TRBD1 (6 bases). There are 14 residues in the CDR3. Between the trimmed V and J ends, which lost 8 bases and 6 bases, there was a span of 16 bases. CDR1 MDHEN and CDR2 SYDVKM come from the germline V gene. The CDR3: CASRDTRRSGELFF. For the CDR3, the DNA is TGTGCCAGCCGGGACACCCGGAGGTCCGGGGAGCTGTTTTTT.

The chain combines TRBV28 with TRBJ1-4; TRBD1 aligns across 10 bases. V shed 6 bases and J 3 bases; nucleotides not matched to a gene: 10. Germline lookup yields CDR1 MDHEN and CDR2 SYDVKM. This CDR3 has 17 amino acids. The CDR3 loop reads CASRAPGQGSSNEKLFF. The CDR3 nucleotides read TGTGCCAGCAGGGCTCCGGGACAGGGGTCGTCTAATGAAAAACTGTTTTTT.

This chain connects TRBV28 to TRBJ2-3, with D possibly matching TRBD2 (5 bases). V was cut by 10 bases and J by 4 bases, with 12 bases left in between. Germline CDR1 and CDR2: MDHEN and SYDVKM. The CDR3 is 12 residues long. CDR3 residues: CATIGVADTQYF. The CDR3 DNA follows: TGTGCCACCATCGGGGTCGCAGATACGCAGTATTTT.

The rearrangement joins TRBV11-2 to TRBJ2-5; TRBD2 agrees at 7 bases. The CDR3 has 14 residues. The V segment lost 2 bases and the J segment 3 bases; nucleotides outside the gene matches: 3. CDR1 SGHAT and CDR2 FQNNGV come from the germline V gene. CDR3 amino acids: CASSLTAGKETQYF. The DNA for the CDR3 is TGTGCCAGCAGCTTAACAGCGGGAAAAGAGACCCAGTACTTC. Full variable domain (outside the CDR3, taken from reference TRBV11-2 and TRBJ2-5): EAGVAQSPRYKIIEKRQSVAFWCNPISGHATLYWYQQILGQGPKLLIQFQNNGVVDDSQLPKDRFSAERLKGVDSTLKIQPAKLEDSAVYLCASSLTAGKETQYFGPGTRLLVL.

The V call is TRBV9, the J call TRBJ1-5; D remains unclear. The CDR3 length is 14 residues. Germline loops: CDR1 SGDLS, CDR2 YYNGEE. The germline V and J ends were trimmed by 5 bases and 1 base, with 10 bases remaining between them. The CDR3 spells CASSRGGSNQPQHF. As DNA, the CDR3 is TGTGCCAGCAGTCGAGGAGGGAGCAATCAGCCCCAGCATTTT.

The chain couples TRBV4-3 to TRBJ1-5, with D hard to call. Per germline, CDR1 LGHNA and CDR2 YSLEER. The V end was cut by 0 bases, the J end by 9 bases, with 15 bases between. CDR3 length: 15 residues. CDR3 DNA sequence: TGCGCCAGCAGCCAAGATATATACGGCGGCGGGCCCCAGCATTTT. Amino acid sequence: CASSQDIYGGGPQHF.

V and J are TRBV30 and TRBJ2-5, with 7 bases matching TRBD1. V lost 7 bases, J lost 4 bases, and 9 bases stayed unmatched. There are 13 residues in the CDR3. The germline V gene encodes CDR1 GTSNPN and CDR2 SVGIG (reference sequence). CDR3 bases: TGTGCCTCGACCCGACAGGGAAGAGAGACCCAGTACTTC. This encodes CASTRQGRETQYF.

For this clone: Within the sample, other DNA sequences also encode this same CDR3. The chain uses TRBV19 and TRBJ1-5; 9 bases agree with TRBD1. The CDR3 loop spans 13 amino acids. Germline CDR1 is LNHDA and CDR2 is SQIVND (reference sequence). The trim removed 3 bases at V and 7 bases at J, leaving 1 base unmatched. As DNA, the CDR3 is TGTGCCAGTAGTATTGGGACAGGGCAGCCCCAGCATTTT. Translated: CASSIGTGQPQHF. The full variable domain, its missing parts supplied by reference TRBV19 and TRBJ1-5, is DGGITQSPKYLFRKEGQNVTLSCEQNLNHDAMYWYRQDPGQGLRLIYYSQIVNDFQKGDIAEGYSVSREKKESFPLTVTSAQKNPTAFYLCASSIGTGQPQHFGDGTRLSIL.